These 15 T cell receptor beta chains share one sample of origin, sequenced in a study of T cells in Graves' hyperthyroidism and ophthalmopathy. RNA transcripts served as the template for amplifying TCR beta CDR3 regions. The primer set for the first-round RT-PCR of the TCR CDR3 was HTBI. TCRdb fed the multiplex PCR reads into MiXCR, producing one record per CDR3 protein. The data show about 560,000 distinct CDR3 sequences, 15% to 18% seen once. The material sequenced was blood. Receptors were obtained from a woman in her twenties or thirties with Graves' hyperthyroidism.

This clonotype occurred a few times. This chain uses TRBV5-6 with TRBJ2-1, with 7 bases that match TRBD2. This CDR3 contains 15 residues. CDR1 is SGHDT, CDR2 YYEEEE, per germline. Germline trimming cut 2 bases from V and 8 bases from J; bases unmatched to any gene: 10. DNA of the CDR3: TGTGCCAGCAGCTTTCCGGGACTACGAGTGGATGAGCAGTTCTTC. Its translation is CASSFPGLRVDEQFF.

CDR3 loop: CASSYDRGFLYEQYF. The CDR3 nucleotides read TGTGCCAGCAGTTACGACAGGGGCTTTCTCTACGAGCAGTACTTC. J is TRBJ2-7 and V is TRBV6-4, with 8 bases that match TRBD1. CDR1 and CDR2 (germline): MRHNA, SNTAGT. The CDR3 length is 15 residues. Trimming took 5 bases from V and 3 from J; bases not matched to a gene: 9.

A word on this clonotype: Given a much more abundant clone one base away, this may be a read error. The J gene is TRBJ1-5, the V gene TRBV28; the D is unclear. The V end was cut by 2 bases, the J end by 4 bases, with 12 bases between. The CDR3 is 15 residues long. Germline CDR1 reads MDHEN; CDR2 reads SYDVKM. The chain's CDR3 is CASSLVWKRNQPQHF. The CDR3 DNA reads as TGTGCCAGCAGTTTAGTTTGGAAGCGGAATCAGCCCCAGCATTTT. Using reference TRBV28 and TRBJ1-5 for the parts outside the CDR3, the full variable domain is DVKVTQSSRYLVKRTGEKVFLECVQDMDHENMFWYRQDPGLGLRLIYFSYDVKMKEKGDIPEGYSVSREKKERFSLILESASTNQTSMYLCASSLVWKRNQPQHFGDGTRLSIL.

This chain joins TRBV6-2 or TRBV6-3 and TRBJ2-1; tentatively, D is TRBD1 or TRBD2 (5 bases each). This CDR3 comprises 13 residues. Trimming shortened V by 0 bases and J by 7 bases, and 7 bases separated the two germline ends. Germline V gene data show CDR1 as MNHEY and CDR2 as SVGEGT. The DNA for the CDR3 is TGTGCCAGCAGTTACTCGGGGGATAATGAGCAGTTCTTC. Amino acids: CASSYSGDNEQFF.

This clonotype showed up many times. The rearrangement uses TRBV7-8 and TRBJ2-1; the D gene is possibly TRBD2 (6 bases). The CDR3 spans 15 residues. V was trimmed by 5 bases and J by 9 bases, leaving 20 bases between them. Per germline, CDR1 SGHVS and CDR2 FQNEAQ. CDR3 sequence: CASSPGPWRVREQFF. CDR3 sequence (DNA): TGTGCCAGCAGCCCTGGACCGTGGAGGGTTCGTGAGCAGTTCTTC.

This chain joins TRBV19 and TRBJ1-5; no firm D call. The CDR3 runs 19 residues. Deletions cut 8 bases from V and 0 bases from J, with 26 bases between. Germline CDR1 reads LNHDA; CDR2 reads SQIVND (reference sequence). The CDR3 DNA follows: TGTGCCAGTTCTCCTGCACGGCAGTCGACACGTTATAGCAATCAGCCCCAGCATTTT. Residues: CASSPARQSTRYSNQPQHF. Together with reference TRBV19 and TRBJ1-5, the CDR3 gives the full variable domain: DGGITQSPKYLFRKEGQNVTLSCEQNLNHDAMYWYRQDPGQGLRLIYYSQIVNDFQKGDIAEGYSVSREKKESFPLTVTSAQKNPTAFYLCASSPARQSTRYSNQPQHFGDGTRLSIL.

This clonotype was observed at least ten times. The rearrangement links TRBV7-9 to TRBJ2-3; 7 positions match TRBD2. J lost 5 bases, V lost 3 bases, and 14 bases had no gene match. The CDR3 contains 17 residues. Germline CDR1 SEHNR, CDR2 FQNEAQ (reference sequence). CDR3: CASSFPRGAGREDTQYF. As DNA, the CDR3 is TGTGCCAGCAGCTTCCCCCGAGGAGCGGGGCGGGAAGATACGCAGTATTTT.

V is TRBV2 and J is TRBJ2-3; D is ambiguous. CDR3 size: 14 residues. V was shortened by 8 bases and J by 0 bases, with 12 bases between the two germline ends. CDR1 and CDR2 (germline): SNHLY, FYNNEI. The DNA for the CDR3 is TGTGCCAGCGCCGAACCCCCCAGCACAGATACGCAGTATTTT. It yields the protein CASAEPPSTDTQYF.

V and J are TRBV5-1 and TRBJ2-1; TRBD2 aligns across 7 bases. Germline assignment: CDR1 SGHRS and CDR2 YFSETQ. The CDR3 spans 14 residues. V was clipped by 4 bases and J by 7 bases; unmatched bases: 8. The CDR3 nucleotides read TGCGCCAGCAGCATAATCCCGGGGGGAAATGAGCAGTTCTTC. Translated, it gives CASSIIPGGNEQFF.

This clonotype was picked up a small number of times. V is TRBV7-2 and J is TRBJ2-2; 8 positions match TRBD1. The length of the CDR3 is 14 residues. V was pared by 4 bases and J by 5 bases, with 3 bases of the junction left unmatched. Per germline, CDR1 SGHTA and CDR2 FQGNSA. The DNA for the CDR3 is TGTGCCAGCAGCTCCCGGACAGGGACCGGGGAGCTGTTTTTT. It encodes CASSSRTGTGELFF.

The CDR3 loop reads CAWIRAGLQYF. The CDR3 DNA sequence: TGTGCCTGGATCAGGGCCGGGCTGCAGTACTTC. V usage is TRBV30 and J usage is TRBJ2-7, with D possibly being TRBD1 (5 bases). Deletions cut 4 bases from V and 9 bases from J, with 13 bases between. Germline loops: CDR1 GTSNPN, CDR2 SVGIG (reference sequence). This CDR3 has 11 amino acids.

This sequence joins TRBV19 and TRBJ1-1; D is ambiguous. There are 15 residues in the CDR3. V lost 1 base, J lost 4 bases, and 13 bases lay in between. The germline V gene encodes CDR1 LNHDA and CDR2 SQIVND (reference sequence). The CDR3 is CASSIGASGSTEAFF. In DNA form, the CDR3 reads TGTGCCAGTAGTATAGGGGCTAGTGGGAGCACTGAAGCTTTCTTT.

This clonotype was recorded many times. The chain links TRBV7-6 to TRBJ2-1, with TRBD2 as a possible D gene (5 bases). CDR1 and CDR2 from the germline V gene are SGHVS and FNYEAQ. With 1 base removed from V and 0 bases from J, the gap between germline ends came to 7 bases. The CDR3 has 15 amino acids. The CDR3 DNA is TGTGCCAGCAGCTTAGTGGAGGCCTCCTACAATGAGCAGTTCTTC. As protein: CASSLVEASYNEQFF.

This clonotype was recorded many times. The chain has TRBV6-2 or TRBV6-3 and TRBJ2-5; perhaps TRBD1 as D (6 bases). The CDR3 spans 14 residues. Trimming left V 6 bases short and J 4 bases short, with 15 bases between. The germline CDR1 and CDR2 sequences are MNHEY and SVGEGT. The CDR3: CASRGPGHGETQYF. The CDR3 region has the DNA TGTGCCAGCAGGGGTCCGGGACATGGAGAGACCCAGTACTTC.

Points on this clonotype: This may arise from a read error, as a much more abundant clone is one base away. The J gene is TRBJ2-5, the V gene TRBV27; D gene uncertain. This CDR3 contains 9 residues. CDR1 is MNHEY, CDR2 SMNVEV, per germline (reference sequence). V was trimmed by 7 bases and J by 3 bases, leaving 0 bases between them. The CDR3 DNA follows: TGTGCCAGCAAAGAGACCCAGTACTTC. This codes for CASKETQYF.